These 13 T cell receptor beta chains share one sample of origin, sequenced in a study of T cells in Graves' hyperthyroidism and ophthalmopathy. The CDR3 regions of TCR beta were amplified from RNA transcripts. Using the HTBI primer set, a first-round RT-PCR was run on the TCR CDR3. TCRdb re-derived calls from the multiplex PCR reads in MiXCR, one entry per CDR3 protein. The repertoire consists of 750,000 to 900,000 distinct CDR3 sequences, with 35% to 45% occurring once and the leading ten covering approximately 8.7%. Sequencing was carried out using blood. Every receptor here comes from a young man with Graves' hyperthyroidism.

This clonotype occurred many times. The chain recombines TRBV29-1 with TRBJ2-7; possible D gene TRBD1, 5 bases. Germline V gene data show CDR1 as SQVTM and CDR2 as ANQGSEA. The CDR3 length is 12 residues. V was trimmed by 6 bases and J by 5 bases, leaving 14 bases between them. CDR3: CSVRQGLDEQYF. CDR3 bases: TGCAGCGTCCGTCAGGGCCTCGACGAGCAGTACTTC.

This sequence joins TRBV6-1 and TRBJ1-4, with D possibly TRBD1 on 5 matching bases. The germline V gene has CDR1 MNHNS and CDR2 SASEGT. CDR3 length equals 14 residues. Trimming shortened V by 5 bases and J by 6 bases, and 13 bases separated the two germline ends. CDR3 nucleotide sequence: TGTGCCAGCAGTTATGGGGCCGGCCATGAAAAACTGTTTTTT. This gives the protein CASSYGAGHEKLFF.

This clonotype was found once. The chain is built from TRBV6-1 and TRBJ2-5, with 12 bases that match TRBD2. CDR1 and CDR2 from the germline V gene are MNHNS and SASEGT. The CDR3 runs 16 residues. V lost 5 bases to trimming and J lost 5 bases; unmatched junction nucleotides: 9. The CDR3 sequence: CASSKGLAGGAETQYF. In DNA, the CDR3 is TGTGCCAGCAGTAAGGGTCTAGCGGGAGGGGCGGAGACCCAGTACTTC.

V and J are TRBV7-2 and TRBJ2-2; D is tentatively TRBD1 or TRBD2 (6 bases each). Germline V gene lookup returns CDR1 SGHTA and CDR2 FQGNSA. The CDR3 runs 16 residues. Trimming cost V 3 bases and J 2 bases, with 13 bases left between them. CDR3 nucleotides: TGTGCCAGCAGCTTGAGGGGGGCCCTTAACACCGGGGAGCTGTTTTTT. As protein: CASSLRGALNTGELFF.

The CDR3 loop reads CASSRGEGIYEQYF. As DNA, the CDR3 is TGTGCCAGCAGCCGGGGGGAGGGGATCTACGAGCAGTACTTC. This chain connects TRBV7-2 to TRBJ2-7, with 7 bases identical to TRBD2. Germline V gene data show CDR1 as SGHTA and CDR2 as FQGNSA. With 5 bases clipped from V and 3 bases from J, the junction kept 7 bases outside the gene matches. There are 14 residues in the CDR3.

V usage is TRBV4-3 and J usage is TRBJ2-7, with TRBD2 matching 11 bases. The CDR3 totals 17 residues. Germline V gene sequence: CDR1 LGHNA, CDR2 YSLEER. J was trimmed by 6 bases and V by 4 bases; bases with no gene match: 14. The CDR3 region is CASSPTPVAGGHREQYF. The CDR3 nucleotides read TGCGCCAGCAGCCCCACCCCCGTAGCGGGAGGGCATCGCGAGCAGTACTTC.

Remarks on this clonotype: A read error may account for a junction end that differs from germline. The chain is built from TRBV2 and TRBJ2-2; a weak D match, TRBD2 (5 bases). CDR3 length: 14 residues. Germline assignment: CDR1 SNHLY and CDR2 FYNNEI. The CDR3 DNA follows: TGTGCCAGCAGTTACGTGGGGAACACCGGGGAGCTACTTTTT. Its translation: CASSYVGNTGELLF.

The chain links TRBV29-1 to TRBJ2-5; TRBD1 matches at 7 bases. The CDR3 totals 13 residues. With 7 bases clipped from V and 5 bases from J, the junction kept 10 bases outside the gene matches. In germline, CDR1 is SQVTM, CDR2 ANQGSEA. The CDR3: CSARDSPRETQYF. The CDR3 nucleotides read TGCAGCGCCCGGGACAGTCCTAGGGAGACCCAGTACTTC.

This clonotype was seen a few times. J is TRBJ1-6 and V is TRBV4-1; TRBD1 matches 7 bases. The CDR3 spans 17 residues. Germline loops: CDR1 MGHRA, CDR2 YSYEKL. V lost 3 bases to trimming and J lost 12 bases; unmatched junction nucleotides: 17. The DNA of the CDR3 is TGCGCCAGCAGCCACCCACTCGGGGGGGACAGCCGAAGACCCCTCCACTTT. Translating it yields CASSHPLGGDSRRPLHF.

V and J are TRBV12-3 or TRBV12-4 and TRBJ1-2; weak D call: TRBD1 (5 bases). The V end lost 0 bases, the J end lost 8 bases, and 13 bases lay between the germline ends. There are 14 residues in the CDR3. CDR3 amino acids: CASSLAGEQAGYTF. The DNA for the CDR3 is TGTGCCAGCAGTTTAGCGGGGGAACAGGCGGGCTACACCTTC.

About this clonotype: At one of its ends the junction is not consistent with the germline gene, which may arise from a read error. The V gene is TRBV7-9, the J gene TRBJ1-1; D is possibly TRBD1 (5 bases). CDR3 size: 15 residues. From germline, CDR1 is SEHNR and CDR2 FQNEAQ (reference sequence). The CDR3 nucleotides read TGCGCCAGCAGCCAAGATTTGGGGCGCGACACTGAAGCTTTCTTT. It encodes CASSQDLGRDTEAFF.

This clonotype was seen more than once but under ten times. The gene calls are TRBV11-2 and TRBJ1-2, with D possibly being TRBD1 (6 bases). From germline, CDR1 is SGHAT and CDR2 FQNNGV. The V and J ends lost 5 bases and 8 bases respectively, with 15 bases between them. CDR3 size: 13 residues. In DNA form, the CDR3 reads TGTGCCAGCAGCCGACAGGTTGGCAAGGGCTACACCTTC. Amino acid sequence: CASSRQVGKGYTF.

This clonotype was counted ten times or more. The J gene is TRBJ1-6, the V gene TRBV2, with D unclear. The length of the CDR3 is 16 residues. Germline V gene lookup returns CDR1 SNHLY and CDR2 FYNNEI. V lost 2 bases and J 5 bases, leaving 13 bases between the germline ends. The DNA of the CDR3 is TGTGCCAGCAGTGAACGAGGACTCGCCCATAATTCACCCCTCCACTTT. Residues: CASSERGLAHNSPLHF.